Given below is one T cell receptor beta chain in context. This receptor's antigen is unknown. Per-base quality was not reported, and no clone a single base away is much larger than it. Sequencing was performed on an Illumina HiSeq 2500. Quantitative 5'-RACE with molecular barcodes was the method used to prepare the TCR beta libraries. The original methods were these. To identify disease-linked TCR variants, a new computational method was used, one built on a probabilistic model of VDJ rearrangement. The raw public reads went through TCRdb reprocessing: fastp at Q25, MiXCR clone calling, in-frame beta chains kept. CDR3 protein duplicates are merged, each entry listing the most common genes and DNA. The V and J calls were not made by the authors but by TCRdb's processing. The sample records some 840,000 distinct CDR3 sequences, over 9.5% of which are singletons. Less than 0.65% of the sample is in the top ten clones.

The data stem from a study of CD8 T cells in ankylosing spondylitis (dated 2017 in TCRdb). Regarding the complete study: The study profiled T cell receptor beta repertoires in healthy donors and ankylosing spondylitis patients to find disease-linked TCR variants. The full study cohort was made up of 25 ankylosing spondylitis patients and about a hundred healthy donors. Peripheral blood was sampled, and synovial fluid was additionally collected from ankylosing spondylitis patients. Paper-wide results and their limitations: According to the report, matched synovial fluid samples from ankylosing spondylitis patients were significantly enriched for the disease-linked clones. A TCR beta motif made up of seven or eight highly homologous amino acid variants appeared to be characteristic of blood from ankylosing spondylitis patients. The disease-linked clones had a CD8+ phenotype and were found at relatively low frequencies in peripheral blood. Some TCR beta motif variants had previously been reported in synovial fluid and blood of reactive arthritis patients, which suggested common disease-initiation mechanisms.

CDR1 and CDR2 are read off the germline V gene (reference sequence) as DFQATT and SNEGSKA. Its CDR3 holds 16 amino acids, cysteine through phenylalanine. Only CDR3 DNA remains: 48 bases, in frame from the first base. Clipping removes 3 bases from V and 5 bases from J, with 11 as the unmatched junction base count. The sequence derives from a male donor with ankylosing spondylitis. In this chain, TRBV20-1 is recombined with TRBJ2-1; 9 junctional bases match TRBD2. The material sequenced was blood, either unsorted or a sorted T cell fraction (not recorded which). The DNA sequence reads TGCAGTGCTAGGTATAGCGGGAGAAAATCCAACAATGAGCAGTTCTTC. It encodes CSARYSGRKSNNEQFF.